This TCR beta chain was sequenced during a study of T cell repertoires in cytomegalovirus infection. Study-level background: TCR beta signatures that were public indicated CMV infection and matching HLA type. Findings and limits, study-wide: Ex vivo, HLA-C-restricted CMV-specific TCR beta clonotypes prevailed over the rest of the response. Of the TCR beta families, the public ones yielded a cumulative frequency that identified carriers of CMV plus the relevant HLA.

This clonotype was seen a few times. The antigen is not known. MiXCR, run by TCRdb on the reads, gives a single entry per CDR3 protein. The table shows some 180,000 distinct CDR3 sequences, with about 17% occurring only once. The CDR3 totals 13 residues. Germline values: CDR1 SGHDT, CDR2 YYEEEE. V trimming: 5 bases; J trimming: 3 bases; junction bases outside the gene matches: 1. The TCR was taken from a human donor in good health (CMV status not recorded). Some clones in this sample may be carry-over from other donors' samples. Input material: CD8+ T cells from PBMCs. V is TRBV5-6 and J is TRBJ2-5, with 10 bases identical to TRBD2. CDR3 DNA: TGTGCCAGCAGACTAGCGGGGAAAGAGACCCAGTACTTC. This encodes CASRLAGKETQYF.